Presented here are 9 T cell receptor beta chains from one specimen sequenced in a study of T cells after yellow fever vaccination. TCRdb analysed the 5' RACE reads with MiXCR anew, one entry per CDR3 protein. The sample consists of about 74,000 distinct CDR3 sequences, approximately 6.5% of them appearing once. The sequenced sample was CD8+ T cells sorted from PBMCs, obtained around 5 days after the first yellow fever vaccination. The receptors here all came from a man aged 18 to 30 who received the YFV17D yellow fever vaccine.

This clonotype came up a few times. J is TRBJ2-3 and V is TRBV6-2 or TRBV6-3, with D unresolved. CDR3 length: 12 amino acids. Looked up from germline, CDR1 is MNHEY and CDR2 is SVGEGT. V was pared by 2 bases and J by 4 bases, with 4 bases between. CDR3 bases: TGTGCCAGCAGTTACCCGTCAGATACGCAGTATTTT. Translating it yields CASSYPSDTQYF.

This clonotype was recorded many times. V usage is TRBV4-3 and J usage is TRBJ2-1; 9 bases map to TRBD1. The CDR3 length is 17 residues. J gave up 6 bases and V 3 bases, and 12 bases lay outside the gene matches. Germline-derived CDR1 and CDR2 are LGHNA and YSLEER. The CDR3 bases are TGCGCCAGCAGCCACTCCTTCCCGGGACAGGGCGTCAATGAGCAGTTCTTC. It codes for CASSHSFPGQGVNEQFF.

Ten or more counts support this clonotype. The V gene is TRBV29-1, the J gene TRBJ2-7; weak D call: TRBD2 (5 bases). This CDR3 spans 12 amino acids. The germline V and J ends were trimmed by 2 bases and 4 bases, with 9 bases remaining between them. CDR1 and CDR2 from the germline V gene are SQVTM and ANQGSEA. The CDR3: CSVETRDYEQYF. In DNA form, the CDR3 reads TGCAGCGTTGAAACTAGGGATTACGAGCAGTACTTC.

The chain joins TRBV12-3 or TRBV12-4 to TRBJ2-2; weak D call: TRBD2 (6 bases). Trimming removed 6 bases at V and 4 bases at J, with 15 bases between. The CDR3 loop spans 15 amino acids. CDR3 DNA: TGTGCCAGCAGCGGCCCCGGGACTTTCACCGGGGAGCTGTTTTTT. Amino acid sequence: CASSGPGTFTGELFF.

The rearrangement joins TRBV9 to TRBJ2-1, with TRBD2 matching 8 bases. Germline V CDR1 and CDR2: SGDLS, YYNGEE. After removal of 3 bases from V and 4 bases from J, the junction contained 6 bases not matched to a gene. This CDR3 has 15 amino acids. This chain's CDR3 is CASSAGGGPYNEQFF. The CDR3 bases are TGTGCCAGCAGCGCGGGCGGGGGGCCTTACAATGAGCAGTTCTTC.

The chain joins TRBV27 to TRBJ2-3; no clear D gene. The CDR3 totals 16 residues. Germline CDR1 reads MNHEY; CDR2 reads SMNVEV (reference sequence). Trimming removed 2 bases at V and 0 bases at J, with 12 bases between. CDR3 region: CASSLLRPLSTDTQYF. The CDR3 region has the DNA TGTGCCAGCAGTTTACTTCGTCCGCTGAGCACAGATACGCAGTATTTT.

As concerns this clonotype: At one end, the junction sequence differs from germline, possibly due to a read error. This chain links TRBV3-1 with TRBJ2-3, with D possibly being TRBD2 (5 bases). CDR1 LGHDT and CDR2 YNNKEL come from the germline V gene (reference sequence). The CDR3 spans 15 residues. CDR3 DNA: TGTGCCACCAGCCAAGAGGGCTCTAGCACAGATACGCAGTATTTT. Its protein is CATSQEGSSTDTQYF.

This clonotype came up a few times. The chain uses TRBV7-9 and TRBJ1-5; D may be TRBD1 (5 bases). The CDR3 covers 14 residues. Germline assignment: CDR1 SEHNR and CDR2 FQNEAQ (reference sequence). V shed 5 bases and J shed 3 bases, with 11 bases lying between them. CDR3 protein: CASSAPGFNQPQHF. Here the CDR3 DNA reads TGTGCCAGCAGCGCCCCAGGGTTCAATCAGCCCCAGCATTTT. The full variable domain, with the rest looked up from reference TRBV7-9 and TRBJ1-5, is DTGVSQNPRHKITKRGQNVTFRCDPISEHNRLYWYRQTLGQGPEFLTYFQNEAQLEKSRLLSDRFSAERPKGSFSTLEIQRTEQGDSAMYLCASSAPGFNQPQHFGDGTRLSIL.

This clonotype occurred many times. The genes are TRBV29-1 and TRBJ2-2; D perhaps matches TRBD2 (6 bases). Per the germline V gene, CDR1 is SQVTM and CDR2 is ANQGSEA. The V and J ends lost 4 bases and 3 bases respectively, with 9 bases between them. The CDR3 totals 13 residues. CDR3 loop: CSVGPSDTGELFF. CDR3 DNA: TGCAGCGTTGGGCCTAGCGACACCGGGGAGCTGTTTTTT.